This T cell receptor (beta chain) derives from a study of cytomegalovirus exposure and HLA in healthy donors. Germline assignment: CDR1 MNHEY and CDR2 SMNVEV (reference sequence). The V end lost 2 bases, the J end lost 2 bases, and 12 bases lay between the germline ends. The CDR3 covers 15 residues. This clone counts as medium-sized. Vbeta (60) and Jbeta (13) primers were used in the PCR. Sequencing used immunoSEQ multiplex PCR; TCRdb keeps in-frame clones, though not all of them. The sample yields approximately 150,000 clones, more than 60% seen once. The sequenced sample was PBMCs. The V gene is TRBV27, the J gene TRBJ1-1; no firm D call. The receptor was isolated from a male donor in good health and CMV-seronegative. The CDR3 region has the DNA TGTGCCAGCAGTTTAATCTACAGACCTAACACTGAAGCTTTCTTT. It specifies CASSLIYRPNTEAFF.